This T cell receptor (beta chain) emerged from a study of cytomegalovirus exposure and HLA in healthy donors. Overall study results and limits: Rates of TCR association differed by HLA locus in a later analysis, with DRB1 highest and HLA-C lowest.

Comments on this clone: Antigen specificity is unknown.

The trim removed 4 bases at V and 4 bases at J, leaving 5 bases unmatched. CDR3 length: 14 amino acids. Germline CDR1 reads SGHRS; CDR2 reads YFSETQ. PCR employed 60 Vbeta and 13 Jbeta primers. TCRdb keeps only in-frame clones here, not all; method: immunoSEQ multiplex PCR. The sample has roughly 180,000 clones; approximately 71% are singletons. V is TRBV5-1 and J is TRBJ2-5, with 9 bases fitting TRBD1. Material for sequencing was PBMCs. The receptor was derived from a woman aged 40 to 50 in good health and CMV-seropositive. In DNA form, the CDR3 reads TGCGCCAGCAGCCCCCTACAGGGGGCAGAGACCCAGTACTTC. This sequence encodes CASSPLQGAETQYF.